This T cell receptor (beta chain) originates from a study of shared clonotypes between healthy human individuals. The assay was immunoSEQ multiplex PCR, and TCRdb's table has in-frame clones only and misses some. The sample lists some 2.1 million clones, 85% to 95% occurring once. The germline V gene has CDR1 SGHTA and CDR2 FQGNSA. The CDR3 is made up of 16 amino acids. V was cut by 1 base and J by 4 bases, with 16 bases left in between. This TCR derives from a man aged 18 to 30 in good health. Sequences were obtained from naive CD4+ T cells sorted from blood. Subset defined: CD45RA+ positively selected. This chain links TRBV7-2 with TRBJ2-5, with D possibly being TRBD1 (6 bases). The CDR3 loop reads CASSLGMGTGRETQYF. The CDR3 bases are TGTGCCAGCAGCTTAGGAATGGGAACAGGGAGAGAGACCCAGTACTTC.